This TCR beta chain was obtained from a study of cytomegalovirus exposure and HLA in healthy donors. Study observations and caveats: Most subjects had HLA-A and HLA-B alleles reportedly predicted accurately by TCR beta sequences.

Germline CDR1 SGHTA, CDR2 FQGTGA. Trimming left V 5 bases short and J 1 base short, with 12 bases between. This CDR3 is built from 15 residues. This clone has more than one count but fewer than ten. Its antigen is still unknown. PCR involved 60 Vbeta and 13 Jbeta primers. Profiling relied on immunoSEQ multiplex PCR, and the TCRdb table lists in-frame clones only, not all of them. This table holds around 150,000 clones, approximately 79% found once. The genes are TRBV7-3 and TRBJ2-1; tentative D call: TRBD2 (5 bases). The receptor was isolated from a human donor in good health. Sequencing was performed on PBMCs. The CDR3 region has the DNA TGTGCCAGCAGCCCGGGCCGGGAATCCTACAATGAGCAGTTCTTC. This encodes CASSPGRESYNEQFF. The variable domain in full, with the rest retrieved from reference TRBV7-3 and TRBJ2-1, is GAGVSQTPSNKVTEKGKYVELRCDPISGHTALYWYRQSLGQGPEFLIYFQGTGAADDSGLPNDRFFAVRPEGSVSTLKIQRTERGDSAVYLCASSPGRESYNEQFFGPGTRLTVL.